This T cell receptor beta chain was identified during a study of blood T cell repertoires in COVID-19. About the research overall: Both acute and convalescent COVID-19 samples were obtained from the United States, Italy and Spain. Sources were T cells, B-cell-depleted T cells, or PBMCs; the material itself was cDNA or gDNA.

Trimming took 6 bases from V and 1 from J, leaving 9 bases between them. Germline V gene sequence: CDR1 MNHEY, CDR2 SVGAGI. The CDR3 has 13 amino acids. Authors' methods: Cell counts per sample came from amplifying reference gene primers. Assay: immunoSEQ multiplex PCR; the TCRdb copy retains only in-frame clones and omits some. V, J and clone size derive from that table, while D and trimming were established from the DNA sequence. The table includes 150,000 to 200,000 clones, approximately 85% detected once. The gene calls are TRBV6-5 and TRBJ1-2; tentative D call: TRBD1 (5 bases). The TCR was taken from a woman older than 75 with acute or convalescent COVID-19. Sequencing was done on a sample of peripheral blood. The CDR3: CASRNGGNYGYTF. For the CDR3, the DNA is TGTGCCAGCAGGAACGGGGGTAACTATGGCTACACCTTC.